These T cell receptor beta chains were read from a single sample in a study of shared T cell receptors in the human thymus. Produced via immunoSEQ multiplex PCR; TCRdb's table is partial and in-frame only. The repertoire includes hundreds of thousands of clones, around 87% of them detected once, and about 0.0094% sits in the top ten. These same records also appear under a second study, on human thymus T cells.

Sequencing was carried out using thymocytes. Source of these receptors: a boy younger than two with a congenital heart defect. Both conserved end residues are part of each CDR3. Each record gives: CDR3 length, D gene, V gene, clone size, J gene, CDR3 DNA, CDR3 protein. D genes are given only for firm matches. The size field is filled for only some rows; it gives once, few, many or a size class.

CDR3 length: 15; D gene: TRBD1; V gene: TRBV9; clone size: once; J gene: TRBJ1-6; CDR3 DNA: TGTGCCAGCACCAAGACAGGGAGTTATAATTCACCCCTCCACTTT; CDR3 protein: CASTKTGSYNSPLHF
CDR3 length: 17; D gene: TRBD2; V gene: TRBV7-9; clone size: NA; J gene: TRBJ2-1; CDR3 DNA: TGTGCCAGCAGCTTAGAAGGCGGGGGGATTACTGGCAATGAGCAGTTCTTC; CDR3 protein: CASSLEGGGITGNEQFF
CDR3 length: 14; D gene: NA; V gene: TRBV13; clone size: NA; J gene: TRBJ1-6; CDR3 DNA: TGTGCCAGCAGCCCTTACAGGGTTGGATCACCCCTCCACTTT; CDR3 protein: CASSPYRVGSPLHF
CDR3 length: 13; D gene: NA; V gene: TRBV27; clone size: NA; J gene: TRBJ2-2; CDR3 DNA: TGTGCCATCGCGGACAGGGAGGGCGGGGAGCTGTTTTTT; CDR3 protein: CAIADREGGELFF
CDR3 length: 17; D gene: TRBD2; V gene: TRBV28; clone size: NA; J gene: TRBJ2-2; CDR3 DNA: TGTGCCAGCAGGGAGCCTAGCGGGAGGGCCGGCACCGGGGAGCTGTTTTTT; CDR3 protein: CASREPSGRAGTGELFF
CDR3 length: 16; D gene: TRBD2; V gene: TRBV27; clone size: once; J gene: TRBJ2-1; CDR3 DNA: TGTGCCAGCCTAGGGTTAGCGGGGGGTTCCTACAATGAGCAGTTCTTC; CDR3 protein: CASLGLAGGSYNEQFF
CDR3 length: 13; D gene: NA; V gene: TRBV6-4; clone size: NA; J gene: TRBJ2-7; CDR3 DNA: TGTGCCAGCTATCGCAACCTACCCTACGAGCAGTACTTC; CDR3 protein: CASYRNLPYEQYF
CDR3 length: 14; D gene: NA; V gene: TRBV29-1; clone size: once; J gene: TRBJ2-5; CDR3 DNA: TGCAGCGTTCAGGGCCAAGGCTACCAAGAGACCCAGTACTTC; CDR3 protein: CSVQGQGYQETQYF
CDR3 length: 16; D gene: TRBD1; V gene: TRBV28; clone size: NA; J gene: TRBJ1-1; CDR3 DNA: TGTGCCAGCAGTACTCGACAGGGGGGGAGGAACACTGAAGCTTTCTTT; CDR3 protein: CASSTRQGGRNTEAFF
CDR3 length: 13; D gene: NA; V gene: TRBV5-1; clone size: NA; J gene: TRBJ2-7; CDR3 DNA: TGCGCCAGCAGGGGGGGGGCCTCTATGGAGCAGTACTTC; CDR3 protein: CASRGGASMEQYF
CDR3 length: 17; D gene: NA; V gene: TRBV6-1; clone size: NA; J gene: TRBJ1-2; CDR3 DNA: TGTGCCAGCAGTGCGTACACAAGACAGCCTGACCGCTATGGCTACACCTTC; CDR3 protein: CASSAYTRQPDRYGYTF
CDR3 length: 15; D gene: NA; V gene: TRBV5-4; clone size: NA; J gene: TRBJ1-5; CDR3 DNA: TGTGCCAGCAGCTTGAAATGCGAAAGCAATCAGCCCCAGCATTTT; CDR3 protein: CASSLKCESNQPQHF
CDR3 length: 14; D gene: NA; V gene: TRBV4-1; clone size: few; J gene: TRBJ2-7; CDR3 DNA: TGCGCCAGCAGCAACCGGGACAATTGCCACGAGCAGTACTTC; CDR3 protein: CASSNRDNCHEQYF
CDR3 length: 16; D gene: NA; V gene: TRBV27; clone size: NA; J gene: TRBJ2-6; CDR3 DNA: TGTGCCAGCAGTCCATCAGGGATCTCTGGGGCCAACGTCCTGACTTTC; CDR3 protein: CASSPSGISGANVLTF
CDR3 length: 13; D gene: NA; V gene: TRBV30; clone size: NA; J gene: TRBJ2-2; CDR3 DNA: TGTGCCTGGAGCCGGGTTGAGCGGCGGGAGCTGTTTTTT; CDR3 protein: CAWSRVERRELFF
CDR3 length: 13; D gene: NA; V gene: TRBV7-2; clone size: NA; J gene: TRBJ1-5; CDR3 DNA: TGTGCCAGCAGCCTCATGCCGAGGCAGCCCCAGCATTTT; CDR3 protein: CASSLMPRQPQHF
CDR3 length: 14; D gene: NA; V gene: TRBV2; clone size: NA; J gene: TRBJ2-7; CDR3 DNA: TGTGCCAGCATTCTTGGTGCGGGACCCTACGAGCAGTACTTC; CDR3 protein: CASILGAGPYEQYF
CDR3 length: 16; D gene: TRBD2; V gene: TRBV12-5; clone size: NA; J gene: TRBJ2-1; CDR3 DNA: TGTGCTAGTGGTTTAGAAGCGGGGGGGAAACATAATGAGCAGTTCTTC; CDR3 protein: CASGLEAGGKHNEQFF
CDR3 length: 17; D gene: TRBD2; V gene: TRBV7-9; clone size: NA; J gene: TRBJ2-7; CDR3 DNA: TGTGCCAGCAGCTTAGCCCCCCTAGCGGGGGCTTCCTACGAGCAGTACTTC; CDR3 protein: CASSLAPLAGASYEQYF
CDR3 length: 18; D gene: NA; V gene: TRBV19; clone size: NA; J gene: TRBJ1-2; CDR3 DNA: TGTGCCAGTAGTATTACTGGGAGACGATTCAGTGGAGACTATGGCTACACCTTC; CDR3 protein: CASSITGRRFSGDYGYTF
CDR3 length: 15; D gene: TRBD1; V gene: TRBV6-1; clone size: NA; J gene: TRBJ1-4; CDR3 DNA: TGTGCCAGCAACCTCGACAGGGGGACTAATGAAAAACTGTTTTTT; CDR3 protein: CASNLDRGTNEKLFF
CDR3 length: 16; D gene: TRBD2; V gene: TRBV4-3; clone size: NA; J gene: TRBJ2-5; CDR3 DNA: TGCGCCAGCAGCCAAGGGACTAGCGGGAGTGGGGAGACCCAGTACTTC; CDR3 protein: CASSQGTSGSGETQYF